Shown below are 13 T cell receptor beta chains from a single sample sequenced in a study of cytomegalovirus exposure and HLA in healthy donors. PCR was performed using 60 Vbeta and 13 Jbeta primers. Clones were sequenced by immunoSEQ multiplex PCR, and TCRdb holds only the in-frame ones, with some missing. The sample holds approximately 180,000 clones, about 80% seen once. The sample comprised PBMCs. Receptors originate from a man younger than 30 in good health and CMV-seronegative.

This CDR3 reads CASSPGLGINYNEQFF. As DNA, the CDR3 is TGTGCCAGCAGCCCCGGGCTCGGGATTAACTACAATGAGCAGTTCTTC. V is TRBV7-2 and J is TRBJ2-1, with D maybe TRBD2 (5 bases). Germline V CDR1 and CDR2: SGHTA, FQGNSA. CDR3 size: 16 residues. V was shortened by 5 bases and J by 3 bases, with 17 bases between the two germline ends.

This clone has just one count. The chain combines TRBV28 with TRBJ2-1; tentative D call: TRBD1 (8 bases). Germline V gene sequence: CDR1 MDHEN, CDR2 SYDVKM. The CDR3 length is 15 residues. The germline V and J ends were trimmed by 4 bases and 6 bases, with 16 bases remaining between them. The CDR3 loop reads CASSSDREGGNEQFF. The CDR3 coding sequence is TGTGCCAGCAGTTCGGACAGGGAGGGAGGCAATGAGCAGTTCTTC.

This clone was counted a single time. The chain links TRBV28 to TRBJ2-7; the match to TRBD2 covers 8 bases. V lost 7 bases and J lost 1; bases outside the gene matches: 6. This CDR3 has 14 amino acids. Germline V CDR1 and CDR2: MDHEN, SYDVKM. CDR3 nucleotide sequence: TGTGCCAGCATCCCGTTAGCGGGGTCCTACGAGCAGTACTTC. Amino acid sequence: CASIPLAGSYEQYF.

The chain joins TRBV21-1 to TRBJ1-1; the DNA was not compared with TRBD1, the D call given in the table. TRBV21-1 is an annotated pseudogene. The CDR3 has 18 amino acids. The CDR3 nucleotides read TGTGCCAGCAGCAACGACTCCGGGACAGGGATTGGTAGCACTGAAGCTTTCTTT. It yields the protein CASSNDSGTGIGSTEAFF.

This clone has more than one count but fewer than ten. The CDR3 region is CASSFIGREDNQPQHF. CDR3 coding DNA: TGTGCCAGCAGCTTTATTGGCAGGGAGGATAATCAGCCCCAGCATTTT. This chain uses TRBV11-2 with TRBJ1-5, with a tentative D call TRBD1 (5 bases). Germline V CDR1 and CDR2: SGHAT, FQNNGV. The CDR3 loop spans 16 amino acids. The V gene lost 3 bases and the J gene lost 4 bases, with 16 bases spanning the gap.

The chain uses TRBV7-9 and TRBJ2-1; TRBD2 aligns across 8 bases. There are 16 residues in the CDR3. Germline CDR1 SEHNR, CDR2 FQNEAQ (reference sequence). V lost 3 bases to trimming and J lost 3 bases; unmatched junction nucleotides: 7. CDR3 sequence: CASSFGFGRDYNEQFF. The CDR3 nucleotides read TGTGCCAGCAGCTTTGGTTTCGGGAGGGACTACAATGAGCAGTTCTTC.

This chain connects TRBV7-9 to TRBJ2-5; TRBD1 agrees at 7 bases. This CDR3 contains 18 residues. The V and J ends lost 5 bases and 4 bases, in that order; junction bases with no gene match: 19. The germline gives CDR1 SEHNR, CDR2 FQNEAQ (reference sequence). The chain's CDR3 is CASSPTRNRDSRRETQYF. CDR3 in DNA: TGTGCCAGCAGCCCAACCCGTAACCGGGACAGCCGCCGAGAGACCCAGTACTTC.

The chain couples TRBV30 to TRBJ1-2; D might be TRBD1 (5 bases). Trimming pared 1 base from V and 3 bases from J, leaving 21 bases between. CDR1 is GTSNPN and CDR2 is SVGIG in the germline V gene (reference sequence). This CDR3 region has 17 residues. CDR3 nucleotide sequence: TGTGCCTGGAGTGCTGTACCTGCCCACTTGACAGACTATGGCTACACCTTC. It encodes CAWSAVPAHLTDYGYTF.

V and J are TRBV28 and TRBJ2-5; the match to TRBD2 covers 12 bases. The CDR3 is 21 residues long. The V gene's germline CDR1 is MDHEN and CDR2 SYDVKM. The V gene end was trimmed by 4 bases and the J gene end by 11 bases; junction bases not matched to a gene: 29. CDR3 DNA: TGTGCCAGCAGTTCACTAGCGGGAGGACCCCCCCAGACCCAGAGACAGAAGGCGCAGTACTTC. This codes for CASSSLAGGPPQTQRQKAQYF.

V gene TRBV29-1 combines with J gene TRBJ2-2; D perhaps matches TRBD2 (6 bases). Germline loops: CDR1 SQVTM, CDR2 ANQGSEA. This CDR3 has 13 amino acids. V dropped 7 bases and J dropped 5 bases, with 14 bases sitting between them. The CDR3 region is CSGSVGGTGELFF. CDR3 in DNA: TGCAGCGGTTCGGTGGGGGGAACCGGGGAGCTGTTTTTT.

The chain carries TRBV7-9 and TRBJ2-1; D ambiguous. Germline CDR1 reads SEHNR; CDR2 reads FQNEAQ (reference sequence). The V gene lost 3 bases and the J gene lost 6 bases, with 15 bases spanning the gap. The length of the CDR3 is 15 residues. This CDR3 reads CASSFISARRNEQFF. The CDR3 nucleotides read TGTGCCAGCAGCTTTATCTCTGCGAGGCGCAATGAGCAGTTCTTC.

The V and J genes are TRBV29-1 and TRBJ2-1, with 8 bases aligning to TRBD2. The V segment lost 4 bases and the J segment 0 bases; nucleotides outside the gene matches: 8. CDR1 and CDR2 (germline): SQVTM, ANQGSEA. The length of the CDR3 is 16 residues. The chain's CDR3 is CSVGLAGGPSYNEQFF. The CDR3 coding sequence is TGCAGCGTTGGGCTAGCGGGCGGCCCCTCCTACAATGAGCAGTTCTTC.

The CDR3 sequence: CASSPPGLISYEQYF. DNA of the CDR3: TGTGCCAGCAGCCCCCCAGGGCTTATCTCCTACGAGCAGTACTTC. The J gene is TRBJ2-7, the V gene TRBV5-4, with D possibly TRBD1 on 5 matching bases. V lost 4 bases to trimming and J lost 0 bases, with 14 bases between them. The CDR3 contains 15 residues. Germline V gene data show CDR1 as SGHNT and CDR2 as YYREEE (reference sequence). The complete variable domain, with remaining parts taken from reference TRBV5-4 and TRBJ2-7, reads ETGVTQSPTHLIKTRGQQVTLRCSSQSGHNTVSWYQQALGQGPQFIFQYYREEENGRGNFPPRFSGLQFPNYSSELNVNALELDDSALYLCASSPPGLISYEQYFGPGTRLTVT.